This TCR beta chain is from a study of cytomegalovirus exposure and HLA in healthy donors. Study overall: The roughly 130 validation repertoires used the same platform as the roughly 670 first-cohort repertoires, a later analysis reported.

This CDR3 has 16 residues. The germline V gene encodes CDR1 LNHDA and CDR2 SQIVND (reference sequence). With 5 bases removed from V and 2 bases from J, the gap between germline ends came to 19 bases. Assay: immunoSEQ multiplex PCR; the TCRdb copy retains only in-frame clones and omits some. The table shows some 150,000 clones, with about nine tenths occurring only once. The donors were part of the validation cohort of 100 to 150 subjects. That cohort was separate from the first cohort, which comprised 670 or so subjects. The sequence derives from a man younger than 30 in good health and CMV-seropositive. The chain is built from TRBV19 and TRBJ2-7, with D maybe TRBD1 (6 bases). Material: PBMCs. In DNA form, the CDR3 reads TGTGCCAGTAGTGCCGGACAGTTTCCGGGCGCCTACGAGCAGTACTTC. This codes for CASSAGQFPGAYEQYF.